Listed below are T cell receptor beta chains from one sample, sequenced in a study of blood T cell repertoires in COVID-19. The assay was immunoSEQ multiplex PCR, and TCRdb's table has in-frame clones only and misses some. The sample consists of over 200,000 clones, roughly 79% of them appearing once. The sample consisted of PBMCs or T cells enriched from blood (not recorded which). The receptors derive from a man aged 35-49 years who had recovered from COVID-19. Each CDR3 is given with its conserved first and last residue. Each record gives: J gene, clone size, V gene, D gene, CDR3 protein, CDR3 DNA. The D gene is left open where the match is weak. A row's size may be missing; if present it is once, few, many or a size class.

TRBJ2-3 . TRBV7-7 TRBD2 CASSPLAGGITDTQYF TGTGCCAGCAGCCCCCTAGCGGGAGGGATCACAGATACGCAGTATTTT
TRBJ2-7 . TRBV9 TRBD2 CASSAGLASYEQYF TGTGCCAGCAGCGCTGGACTAGCTTCCTACGAGCAGTACTTC
TRBJ1-1 . TRBV12-3/TRBV12-4 . CASMSWGVTEAFF TGTGCCAGCATGAGTTGGGGGGTCACTGAAGCTTTCTTT
TRBJ2-7 . TRBV7-3 TRBD2 CASSLSATSFHEQYF TGTGCCAGCAGCTTATCGGCGACTAGCTTCCACGAGCAGTACTTC
TRBJ2-3 . TRBV5-4 . CASSTPSASSTDTQYF TGTGCCAGCAGCACCCCCTCCGCGTCTAGCACAGATACGCAGTATTTT
TRBJ1-5 . TRBV4-1 TRBD1 CASSQVQGSNQPQHF TGCGCCAGCAGCCAAGTACAGGGGAGCAATCAGCCCCAGCATTTT
TRBJ2-1 . TRBV18 TRBD1 CASSPRTGGAYNEQFF TGTGCCAGCTCACCAAGGACAGGGGGCGCCTACAATGAGCAGTTCTTC
TRBJ1-1 . TRBV5-1 . CASSSQENTEAFF TGCGCCAGCAGCTCACAGGAAAACACTGAAGCTTTCTTT
TRBJ1-1 once TRBV28 . CASSLTRRGVEAFF TGTGCCAGCAGTTTAACGCGGAGGGGTGTAGAAGCTTTCTTT
TRBJ2-3 . TRBV9 TRBD1 CASSVVGTGSADTQYF TGTGCCAGCAGCGTAGTAGGGACAGGGAGCGCAGATACGCAGTATTTT
TRBJ2-1 . TRBV11-2 TRBD2 CASSLGLAGHEQFF TGTGCCAGCAGCTTAGGACTAGCGGGACATGAGCAGTTCTTC
TRBJ2-7 . TRBV10-3 TRBD1 CATGRQGAYEQYF TGTGCCACCGGCCGGCAGGGGGCCTACGAGCAGTACTTC
TRBJ1-6 once TRBV9 . CASSPRAGGSSYNSPLHF TGTGCCAGCAGCCCGAGGGCGGGCGGGAGCTCCTATAATTCACCCCTCCACTTT
TRBJ2-1 . TRBV29-1 TRBD1 CSVHVGTGGGNEQFF TGCAGCGTTCATGTGGGGACAGGGGGTGGCAATGAGCAGTTCTTC
TRBJ1-1 . TRBV10-1 . CASSLDRKPHGAFF TGCGCCAGCAGCCTAGACAGGAAACCACATGGGGCTTTCTTT
TRBJ2-7 . TRBV18 TRBD1 CASSPVQGANEQYF TGTGCCAGCTCACCGGTTCAGGGGGCGAACGAGCAGTACTTC
TRBJ2-7 once TRBV2 . CAGQPDSSYEQYF TGTGCCGGTCAACCCGACAGCTCCTACGAGCAGTACTTC
TRBJ1-2 . TRBV7-2 TRBD1 CASSQTGTAPLQYTF TGTGCCAGCAGCCAGACCGGGACAGCCCCTCTTCAGTACACCTTC
TRBJ1-4 . TRBV9 TRBD1 CASSARGGQPNEKLFF TGTGCCAGCAGCGCGAGAGGGGGACAGCCTAATGAAAAACTGTTTTTT
TRBJ1-5 . TRBV11-2 . CASSHPGRNQPQHF TGTGCCAGCAGCCACCCAGGGCGCAATCAGCCCCAGCATTTT
TRBJ1-3 . TRBV29-1 . CSVELLTSGNTIYF TGCAGCGTTGAGTTGCTAACCTCTGGAAACACCATATATTTT
TRBJ1-1 . TRBV6-5 . CASRQSQNTEAFF TGTGCCAGCCGACAGTCTCAGAACACTGAAGCTTTCTTT
TRBJ2-7 . TRBV4-3 . CASSQGLGVSYEQYF TGCGCCAGCAGCCAAGGTCTAGGAGTTTCCTACGAGCAGTACTTC
TRBJ1-2 . TRBV5-6 TRBD1 CASSRQGVYGYTF TGTGCCAGCAGCCGGCAGGGGGTTTATGGCTACACCTTC
TRBJ1-3 few TRBV5-1 . CASSLAGGRAGNTIYF TGCGCCAGCAGCTTGGCCGGGGGGCGCGCTGGAAACACCATATATTTT
TRBJ2-1 . TRBV28 TRBD1 CASSWGQGGSYNEQFF TGTGCCAGCAGTTGGGGACAGGGTGGCTCCTACAATGAGCAGTTCTTC
TRBJ1-6 . TRBV7-9 . CASSSGTAEYNSPLHF TGTGCCAGCAGCTCCGGGACTGCCGAATATAATTCACCCCTCCACTTT
TRBJ2-2 . TRBV6-1 TRBD2 CASSEPSGSSGELFF TGTGCCAGCAGTGAGCCTAGCGGGAGCTCCGGGGAGCTGTTTTTT
TRBJ2-3 once TRBV19 . CASSIEGAQDTQYF TGTGCCAGTAGTATAGAGGGCGCACAAGATACGCAGTATTTT
TRBJ1-1 . TRBV2 . CASLQGKANTEAFF TGTGCCAGCCTGCAGGGGAAAGCGAACACTGAAGCTTTCTTT
TRBJ1-6 . TRBV30 TRBD1 CAWMTGGSSPLHF TGTGCCTGGATGACAGGGGGTAGCTCACCCCTCCACTTT
TRBJ1-1 . TRBV9 TRBD1 CASSVGGQERAFF TGTGCCAGCAGCGTAGGGGGACAGGAAAGAGCTTTCTTT
TRBJ2-7 . TRBV3-1/TRBV3-2 . CASSPWQGYEQYF TGTGCCAGCAGCCCTTGGCAGGGTTACGAGCAGTACTTC
TRBJ1-1 . TRBV5-1 TRBD1 CASSLEGTGNTEAFF TGCGCCAGCAGCTTGGAGGGGACAGGGAACACTGAAGCTTTCTTT
TRBJ1-6 . TRBV28 . CASSLSGVHSPLHF TGTGCCAGCAGTTTATCGGGGGTCCATTCACCCCTCCACTTT
TRBJ1-5 . TRBV7-9 TRBD1 CASSPGTGVQPQHF TGTGCCAGCAGCCCCGGGACAGGAGTTCAGCCCCAGCATTTT
TRBJ2-3 . TRBV20-1 . CSASVLSADTQYF TGCAGTGCTAGTGTATTGAGCGCAGATACGCAGTATTTT
TRBJ2-3 . TRBV11-3 TRBD1 CASSRGDRGHDTQYF TGTGCCAGCAGCCGTGGGGACAGGGGTCATGATACGCAGTATTTT
TRBJ2-3 once TRBV2 . CASSEAGTADTQYF TGTGCCAGCAGTGAAGCCGGCACAGCAGATACGCAGTATTTT
TRBJ2-2 . TRBV12-3/TRBV12-4 TRBD2 CAISGRNTGELFF TGTGCCATAAGCGGGAGGAACACCGGGGAGCTGTTTTTT
TRBJ2-4 once TRBV13 . CASSPSLTTAKNIQYF TGTGCCAGCAGCCCCAGTCTTACCACGGCCAAAAACATTCAGTACTTC
TRBJ1-2 . TRBV29-1 . CSFQTGLRSRGYTF TGCAGCTTCCAAACGGGTCTCCGAAGTAGAGGCTACACCTTC
TRBJ1-2 few TRBV28 . CASIEGDYGYTF TGTGCCAGCATTGAGGGGGACTATGGCTACACCTTC
TRBJ2-7 once TRBV7-9 . CASSSTSYEQYF TGTGCCAGCAGCTCGACTTCATACGAGCAGTACTTC
TRBJ1-1 . TRBV11-2 . CASSSRTDSRTEAFF TGTGCCAGCAGCTCCAGGACAGACTCCAGGACTGAAGCTTTCTTT